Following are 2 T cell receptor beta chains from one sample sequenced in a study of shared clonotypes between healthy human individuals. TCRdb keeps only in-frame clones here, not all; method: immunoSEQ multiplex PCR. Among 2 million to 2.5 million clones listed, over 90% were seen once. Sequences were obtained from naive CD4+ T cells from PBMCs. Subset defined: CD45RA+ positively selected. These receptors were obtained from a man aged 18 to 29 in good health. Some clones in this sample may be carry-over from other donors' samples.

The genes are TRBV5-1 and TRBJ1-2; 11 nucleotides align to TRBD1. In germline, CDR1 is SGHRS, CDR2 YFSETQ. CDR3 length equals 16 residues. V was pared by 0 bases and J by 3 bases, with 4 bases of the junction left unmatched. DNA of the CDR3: TGCGCCAGCAGCTTGGAGGAGGGACAGGGGGACTATGGCTACACCTTC. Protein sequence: CASSLEEGQGDYGYTF. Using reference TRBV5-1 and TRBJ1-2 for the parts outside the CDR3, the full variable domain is KAGVTQTPRYLIKTRGQQVTLSCSPISGHRSVSWYQQTPGQGLQFLFEYFSETQRNKGNFPGRFSGRQFSNSRSEMNVSTLELGDSALYLCASSLEEGQGDYGYTFGSGTRLTVV.

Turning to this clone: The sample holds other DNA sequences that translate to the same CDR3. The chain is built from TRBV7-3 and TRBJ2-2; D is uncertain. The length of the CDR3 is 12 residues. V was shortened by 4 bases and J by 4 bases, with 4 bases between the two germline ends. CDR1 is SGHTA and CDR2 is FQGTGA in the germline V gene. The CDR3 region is CASSSGTGELFF. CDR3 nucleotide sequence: TGTGCCAGCAGCTCTGGCACCGGGGAGCTGTTTTTT.